This T cell receptor beta chain was profiled in a study of cytomegalovirus exposure and HLA in healthy donors. The CDR3 has 14 residues. V shed 0 bases, J shed 6 bases, and the junction held 4 bases outside the gene matches. Per germline, CDR1 SEHNR and CDR2 FQNEAQ (reference sequence). Study observations and caveats: There were 150 or so TCR beta chains listed as cytomegalovirus-associated.

Note on this clone: Its antigen remains unknown.

60 Vbeta and 13 Jbeta primers were used in PCR. Measured with immunoSEQ multiplex PCR; TCRdb has only the in-frame clones, and not every one. The repertoire has 100,000 to 150,000 clones, 75% to 90% of them found once; the top ten carry approximately 10%. What was sequenced was PBMCs. The receptor comes from a man between 25 and 39 years old in good health and CMV-seropositive. The rearrangement uses TRBV7-9 and TRBJ1-2; 7 bases match TRBD1. The CDR3 reads CASSLAQGVDGYTF. CDR3 nucleotides: TGTGCCAGCAGCTTAGCCCAGGGGGTGGATGGCTACACCTTC. Combining the CDR3 with reference TRBV7-9 and TRBJ1-2 gives the whole variable domain DTGVSQNPRHKITKRGQNVTFRCDPISEHNRLYWYRQTLGQGPEFLTYFQNEAQLEKSRLLSDRFSAERPKGSFSTLEIQRTEQGDSAMYLCASSLAQGVDGYTFGSGTRLTVV.